This paragraph reports one T cell receptor beta chain. The entry originates in a study of T cell responses to AZD1222 COVID-19 vaccine. Libraries were prepared by immunoSEQ multiplex PCR; TCRdb keeps only in-frame clonotypes and omits some of them. Seen here are 120,000 or so clones, 85% to 90% observed once, and the top ten hold more than 9.5%. Trimming removed 1 base at V and 3 bases at J, with 10 bases between. Germline lookup yields CDR1 SEHNR and CDR2 FQNEAQ (reference sequence). This CDR3 contains 15 residues. This receptor was identified in an adult in good health. The V call is TRBV7-9, the J call TRBJ1-5; possible D gene TRBD1, 5 bases. Sequencing used peripheral blood, obtained on day 0 of MenACWY control vaccination. The CDR3 reads CASSLGTGYNQPQHF. The CDR3 region has the DNA TGTGCCAGCAGCTTAGGAACAGGCTACAATCAGCCCCAGCATTTT.